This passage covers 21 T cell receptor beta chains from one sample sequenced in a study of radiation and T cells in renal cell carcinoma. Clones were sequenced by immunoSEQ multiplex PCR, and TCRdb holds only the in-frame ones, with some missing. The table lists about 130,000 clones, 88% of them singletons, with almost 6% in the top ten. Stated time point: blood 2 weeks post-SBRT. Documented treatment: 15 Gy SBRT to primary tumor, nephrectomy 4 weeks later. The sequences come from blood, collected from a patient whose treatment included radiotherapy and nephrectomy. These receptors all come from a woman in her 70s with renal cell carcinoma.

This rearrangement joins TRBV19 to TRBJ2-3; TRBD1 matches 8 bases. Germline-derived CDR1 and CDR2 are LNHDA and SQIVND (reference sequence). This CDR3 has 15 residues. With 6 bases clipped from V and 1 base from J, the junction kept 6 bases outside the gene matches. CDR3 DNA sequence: TGTGCCAGTAGCACTGGACAGGGAGGCACAGATACGCAGTATTTT. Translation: CASSTGQGGTDTQYF. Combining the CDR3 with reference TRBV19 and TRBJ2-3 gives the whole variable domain DGGITQSPKYLFRKEGQNVTLSCEQNLNHDAMYWYRQDPGQGLRLIYYSQIVNDFQKGDIAEGYSVSREKKESFPLTVTSAQKNPTAFYLCASSTGQGGTDTQYFGPGTRLTVL.

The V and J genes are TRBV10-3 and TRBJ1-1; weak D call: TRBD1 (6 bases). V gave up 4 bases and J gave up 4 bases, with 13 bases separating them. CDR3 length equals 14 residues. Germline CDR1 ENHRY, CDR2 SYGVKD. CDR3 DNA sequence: TGTGCCATCAGTGTTAGAGGAGGGGGCACTGAAGCTTTCTTT. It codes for CAISVRGGGTEAFF.

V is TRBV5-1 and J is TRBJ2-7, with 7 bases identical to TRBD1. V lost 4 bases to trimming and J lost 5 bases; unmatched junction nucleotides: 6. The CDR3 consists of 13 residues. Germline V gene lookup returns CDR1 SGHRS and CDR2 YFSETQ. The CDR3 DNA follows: TGCGCCAGCAGCACCGACAGGGTCCACGAGCAGTACTTC. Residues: CASSTDRVHEQYF.

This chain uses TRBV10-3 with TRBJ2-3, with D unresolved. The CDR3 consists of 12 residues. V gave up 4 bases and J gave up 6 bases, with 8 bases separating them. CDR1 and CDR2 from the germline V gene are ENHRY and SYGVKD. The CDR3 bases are TGTGCCATCAGTGTATTGGGGGATACGCAGTATTTT. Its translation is CAISVLGDTQYF.

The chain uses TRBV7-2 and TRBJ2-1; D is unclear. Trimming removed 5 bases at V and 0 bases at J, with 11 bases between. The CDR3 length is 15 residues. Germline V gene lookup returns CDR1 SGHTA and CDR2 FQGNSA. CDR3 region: CASSLAPSSYNEQFF. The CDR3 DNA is TGTGCCAGCAGCCTCGCCCCGAGCTCCTACAATGAGCAGTTCTTC.

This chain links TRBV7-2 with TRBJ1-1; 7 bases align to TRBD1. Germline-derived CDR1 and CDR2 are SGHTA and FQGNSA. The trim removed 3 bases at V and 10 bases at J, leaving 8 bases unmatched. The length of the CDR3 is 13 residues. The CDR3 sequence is CASSFTGTAGAFF. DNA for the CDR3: TGTGCCAGCAGCTTCACCGGGACAGCCGGAGCTTTCTTT.

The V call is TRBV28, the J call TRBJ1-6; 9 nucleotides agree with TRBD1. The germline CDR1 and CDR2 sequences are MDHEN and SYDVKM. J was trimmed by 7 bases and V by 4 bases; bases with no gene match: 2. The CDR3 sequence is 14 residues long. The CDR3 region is CASSSGQGNSPLHF. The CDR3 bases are TGTGCCAGCAGTTCGGGACAGGGCAATTCACCCCTCCACTTT.

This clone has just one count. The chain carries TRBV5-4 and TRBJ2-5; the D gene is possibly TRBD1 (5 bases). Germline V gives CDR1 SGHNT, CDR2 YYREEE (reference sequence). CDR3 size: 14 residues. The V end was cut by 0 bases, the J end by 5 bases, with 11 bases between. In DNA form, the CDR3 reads TGTGCCAGCAGCTTGGCCGGGCCAGGGGAGACCCAGTACTTC. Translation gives CASSLAGPGETQYF.

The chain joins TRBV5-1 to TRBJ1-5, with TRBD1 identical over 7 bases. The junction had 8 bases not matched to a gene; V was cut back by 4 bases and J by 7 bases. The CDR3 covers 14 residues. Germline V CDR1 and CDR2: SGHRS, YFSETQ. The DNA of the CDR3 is TGCGCCAGCAGCCGTGACAGGGCAGGACAGCCCCAGCATTTT. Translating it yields CASSRDRAGQPQHF.

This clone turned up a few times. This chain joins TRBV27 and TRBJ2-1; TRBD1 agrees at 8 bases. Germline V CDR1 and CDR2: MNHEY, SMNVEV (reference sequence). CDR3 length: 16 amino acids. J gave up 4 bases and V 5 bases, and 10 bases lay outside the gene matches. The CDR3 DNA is TGTGCCAGCAGTCCCAGACAGGGGCAAGCTTACAATGAGCAGTTCTTC. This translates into CASSPRQGQAYNEQFF.

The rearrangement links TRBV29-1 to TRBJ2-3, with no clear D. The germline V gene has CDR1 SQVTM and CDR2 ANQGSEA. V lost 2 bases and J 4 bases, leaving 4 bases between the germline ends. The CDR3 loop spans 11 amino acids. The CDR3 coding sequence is TGCAGCGTTGAACTGGCAGATACGCAGTATTTT. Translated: CSVELADTQYF.

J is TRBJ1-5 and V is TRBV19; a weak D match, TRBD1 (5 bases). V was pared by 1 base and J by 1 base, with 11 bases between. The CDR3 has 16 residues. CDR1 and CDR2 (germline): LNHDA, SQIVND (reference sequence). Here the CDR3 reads CASSIGGASSNQPQHF. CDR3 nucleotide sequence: TGTGCCAGTAGTATAGGTGGGGCATCGAGCAATCAGCCCCAGCATTTT.

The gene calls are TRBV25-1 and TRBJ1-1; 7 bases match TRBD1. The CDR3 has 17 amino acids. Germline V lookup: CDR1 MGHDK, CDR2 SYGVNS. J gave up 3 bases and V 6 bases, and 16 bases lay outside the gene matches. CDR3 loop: CASREEGAGSYDTEAFF. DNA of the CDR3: TGTGCCAGCAGGGAGGAGGGGGCAGGGTCGTATGACACTGAAGCTTTCTTT. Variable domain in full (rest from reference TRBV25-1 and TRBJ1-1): EADIYQTPRYLVIGTGKKITLECSQTMGHDKMYWYQQDPGMELHLIHYSYGVNSTEKGDLSSESTVSRIRTEHFPLTLESARPSHTSQYLCASREEGAGSYDTEAFFGQGTRLTVV.

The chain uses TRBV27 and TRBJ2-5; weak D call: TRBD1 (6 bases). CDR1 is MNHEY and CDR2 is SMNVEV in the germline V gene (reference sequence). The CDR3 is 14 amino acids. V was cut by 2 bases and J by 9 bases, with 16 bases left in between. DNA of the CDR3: TGTGCCAGCAGTTTAGGAACGACCGCAGGGGCCCAGTACTTC. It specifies CASSLGTTAGAQYF.

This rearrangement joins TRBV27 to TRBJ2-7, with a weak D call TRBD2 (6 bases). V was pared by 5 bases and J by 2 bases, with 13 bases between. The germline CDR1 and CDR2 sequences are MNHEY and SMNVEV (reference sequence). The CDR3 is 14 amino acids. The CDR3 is CASSAGSLPYEQYF. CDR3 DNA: TGTGCCAGCAGTGCGGGATCGCTTCCCTACGAGCAGTACTTC.

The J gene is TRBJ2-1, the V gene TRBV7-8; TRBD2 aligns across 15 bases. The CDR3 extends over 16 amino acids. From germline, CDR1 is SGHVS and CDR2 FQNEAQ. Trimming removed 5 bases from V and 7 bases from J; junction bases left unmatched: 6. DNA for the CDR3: TGTGCCAGCAGCCCTTTCGGACTAGCGGGGGGGAATGAGCAGTTCTTC. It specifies CASSPFGLAGGNEQFF.

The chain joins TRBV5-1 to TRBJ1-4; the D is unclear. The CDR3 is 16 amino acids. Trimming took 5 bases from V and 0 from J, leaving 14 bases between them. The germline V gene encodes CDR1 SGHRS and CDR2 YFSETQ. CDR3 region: CASRRQILTTNEKLFF. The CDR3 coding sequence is TGCGCCAGCAGACGGCAGATCCTTACAACTAATGAAAAACTGTTTTTT. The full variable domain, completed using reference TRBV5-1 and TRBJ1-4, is KAGVTQTPRYLIKTRGQQVTLSCSPISGHRSVSWYQQTPGQGLQFLFEYFSETQRNKGNFPGRFSGRQFSNSRSEMNVSTLELGDSALYLCASRRQILTTNEKLFFGSGTQLSVL.

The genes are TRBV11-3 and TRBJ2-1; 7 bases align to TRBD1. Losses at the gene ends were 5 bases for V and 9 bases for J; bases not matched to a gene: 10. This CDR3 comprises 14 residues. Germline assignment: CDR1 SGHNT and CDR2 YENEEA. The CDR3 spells CASSEASGQLEQFF. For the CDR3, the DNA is TGTGCCAGCAGCGAAGCTTCGGGACAGCTTGAGCAGTTCTTC.

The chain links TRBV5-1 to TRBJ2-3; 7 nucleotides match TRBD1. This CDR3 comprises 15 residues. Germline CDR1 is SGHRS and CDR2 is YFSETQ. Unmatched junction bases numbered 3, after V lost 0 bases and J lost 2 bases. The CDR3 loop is CASSLGQGDTDTQYF. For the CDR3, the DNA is TGCGCCAGCAGCTTGGGACAGGGTGACACAGATACGCAGTATTTT.

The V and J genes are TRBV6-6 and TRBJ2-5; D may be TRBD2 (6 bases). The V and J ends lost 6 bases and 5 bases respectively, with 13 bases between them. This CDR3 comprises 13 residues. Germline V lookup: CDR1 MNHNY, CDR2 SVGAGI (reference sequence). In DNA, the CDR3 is TGTGCCAGCAGCCATCGGGGGATGGAGACCCAGTACTTC. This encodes CASSHRGMETQYF.

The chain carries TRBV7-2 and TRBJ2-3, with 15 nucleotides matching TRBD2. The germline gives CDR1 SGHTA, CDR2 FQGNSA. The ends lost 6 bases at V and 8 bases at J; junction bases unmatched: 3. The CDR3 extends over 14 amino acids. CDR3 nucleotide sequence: TGTGCCAGCAGAGTGGGACTAGCGGGGGGTACGCAGTATTTT. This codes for CASRVGLAGGTQYF.